This T cell receptor beta chain was recovered during a study of blood T cells in healthy people across ages. A second PCR of roughly 7 to 11 cycles used a sample-barcoded 5' primer and a J-beta primer mix. Template switching added a 12-random-nucleotide identifier to every cDNA molecule. A single record per CDR3 protein comes from TCRdb applying MiXCR to the 5' RACE reads. The data show hundreds of thousands of distinct CDR3 sequences, with 40% to 50% seen just once and approximately 19% held by the top ten. This clonotype was seen only a few times. The antigen is unknown. With 5 bases clipped from V and 4 bases from J, the junction kept 10 bases outside the gene matches. CDR3 length equals 15 residues. CDR1 is SGHDT, CDR2 YYEEEE, per germline. Notes on the study in general: Not knowing donor CMV status may have confounded expanded clonotype changes. More naive CD4+ cells and higher diversity were found in long-lived than in aged donors. Per million T cells, TCR beta diversity dropped roughly linearly as age increased.

The receptor comes from a man in his fifties or sixties in good health. This chain uses TRBV5-6 with TRBJ2-3; 7 bases line up with TRBD1. What was sequenced was blood. The CDR3 sequence: CASSTTGFRPDTQYF. CDR3 DNA: TGTGCCAGCAGTACGACAGGGTTCAGACCAGATACGCAGTATTTT. The entire variable domain, with the rest obtained from reference TRBV5-6 and TRBJ2-3, is as follows: DAGVTQSPTHLIKTRGQQVTLRCSPKSGHDTVSWYQQALGQGPQFIFQYYEEEERQRGNFPDRFSGHQFPNYSSELNVNALLLGDSALYLCASSTTGFRPDTQYFGPGTRLTVL.